The rows below give T cell receptor beta chains drawn from one sample of a study of blood T cell repertoires in COVID-19. The data were produced by immunoSEQ multiplex PCR, yet TCRdb's version contains in-frame clones alone and is incomplete. The table shows about 41,000 clones, with approximately 90% occurring only once. Sequenced input: peripheral blood. The receptors come from a man aged 55-75 years with acute or convalescent COVID-19. Each CDR3 is given with its conserved first and last residue. A D gene is named only where the DNA matches it firmly. Rows give clone size only sometimes, using once, few, many, or a class for an expanded clone.

len,abundance,v_gene,d_gene,j_gene,CDR3aa,CDR3nt
13,-,TRBV6-5,TRBD1,TRBJ1-1,CASRRTGSTEAFF,TGTGCCAGCAGGAGGACAGGATCCACTGAAGCTTTCTTT
17,-,TRBV5-1,TRBD2,TRBJ2-3,CASSRRGFRDYTDTQYF,TGCGCCAGCAGCCGGCGAGGGTTTCGGGACTACACAGATACGCAGTATTTT
15,-,TRBV5-1,-,TRBJ1-4,CASRGGAQTDEKLFF,TGCGCCAGCAGAGGAGGGGCCCAAACGGATGAAAAACTGTTTTTT
13,once,TRBV5-1,TRBD1,TRBJ1-1,CASRDRSDTEAFF,TGCGCCAGCAGGGACAGGTCGGACACTGAAGCTTTCTTT
14,-,TRBV28,TRBD1,TRBJ1-5,CASSLGDRAQPQHF,TGTGCCAGCAGTTTAGGGGACAGGGCCCAGCCCCAGCATTTT
15,once,TRBV18,TRBD1,TRBJ1-1,CASSQQTGGHTEAFF,TGTGCCAGCTCACAGCAGACAGGGGGACACACTGAAGCTTTCTTT
15,-,TRBV27,-,TRBJ1-6,CASTLRGGNNSPLHF,TGTGCCAGCACCCTAAGGGGGGGCAATAATTCACCCCTCCACTTT
14,few,TRBV19,TRBD1,TRBJ2-7,CASSEQGAPGEQYF,TGTGCCAGTAGTGAGCAGGGGGCGCCAGGCGAGCAGTACTTC
14,-,TRBV12-5,TRBD1,TRBJ2-1,CASGSGQGRNEQFF,TGTGCTAGTGGTTCGGGACAGGGACGCAATGAGCAGTTCTTC
13,-,TRBV11-2,TRBD1,TRBJ1-2,CASRDRVNYGYTF,TGTGCCAGCAGGGACAGGGTAAACTATGGCTACACCTTC
14,once,TRBV30,-,TRBJ1-1,CAGTKGATATEAFF,TGTGCCGGAACGAAAGGGGCAACCGCCACTGAAGCTTTCTTT
15,-,TRBV19,-,TRBJ1-3,CASSVQGGPRNTIYF,TGTGCCAGTAGTGTACAGGGAGGGCCACGAAACACCATATATTTT
15,-,TRBV12-5,-,TRBJ1-6,CASGTGSVRNSPLHF,TGTGCTAGTGGTACAGGGTCAGTGAGGAATTCACCCCTCCACTTT
13,-,TRBV4-1,-,TRBJ1-2,CASSRGDVSGYTF,TGCGCCAGCAGCCGGGGGGACGTAAGTGGCTACACCTTC
15,-,TRBV6-4,TRBD2,TRBJ2-3,CASSEASGRTDTQYF,TGTGCCAGCAGTGAAGCTAGCGGGAGGACAGATACGCAGTATTTT
14,-,TRBV7-2,-,TRBJ2-1,CASSFGLDANEQFF,TGTGCCAGCAGCTTCGGACTCGACGCCAATGAGCAGTTCTTC
12,once,TRBV30,-,TRBJ2-1,CAWSPDLNEQFF,TGTGCCTGGAGTCCTGACTTAAATGAGCAGTTCTTC
14,-,TRBV6-2/TRBV6-3,-,TRBJ2-5,CASSYSRGQETQYF,TGTGCCAGCAGTTATAGCAGGGGCCAAGAGACCCAGTACTTC
13,-,TRBV11-2,-,TRBJ2-7,CASSPGSYYEQYF,TGTGCCAGCAGCCCCGGTTCCTACTACGAGCAGTACTTC
18,-,TRBV4-2,TRBD2,TRBJ2-3,CASSQVGTSGGASDTQYF,TGTGCCAGCAGCCAAGTTGGGACTAGCGGGGGGGCATCGGATACGCAGTATTTT
12,-,TRBV7-6,-,TRBJ1-3,CASSLGGNTIYF,TGTGCCAGCAGCTTAGGAGGGAACACCATATATTTT
13,-,TRBV12-3/TRBV12-4,TRBD1,TRBJ1-2,CASTNRQGSGYTF,TGTGCCAGCACCAATCGACAGGGCAGCGGCTACACCTTC
14,-,TRBV27,TRBD1,TRBJ1-2,CASKTGTGPYGYTF,TGTGCCAGCAAGACCGGGACAGGGCCCTATGGCTACACCTTC
15,few,TRBV6-5,-,TRBJ1-1,CASSYSGTDRSGAFF,TGTGCCAGCAGTTACTCGGGGACTGACCGGTCAGGAGCTTTCTTT
15,once,TRBV7-9,-,TRBJ2-7,CASSYRDVGTYEQYF,TGTGCCAGCAGCTACAGGGATGTAGGGACCTACGAGCAGTACTTC
10,-,TRBV12-3/TRBV12-4,-,TRBJ2-3,CASSTDTQYF,TGTGCCAGCTCCACTGATACGCAGTATTTT
16,-,TRBV7-9,TRBD1,TRBJ1-1,CASSSSTGGLNTEAFF,TGTGCCAGCAGCTCATCGACAGGGGGACTGAACACTGAAGCTTTCTTT
10,-,TRBV21-1,-,TRBJ2-7,CAVPGGERDF,TGTGCCGTTCCTGGCGGGGAGAGGGACTTC